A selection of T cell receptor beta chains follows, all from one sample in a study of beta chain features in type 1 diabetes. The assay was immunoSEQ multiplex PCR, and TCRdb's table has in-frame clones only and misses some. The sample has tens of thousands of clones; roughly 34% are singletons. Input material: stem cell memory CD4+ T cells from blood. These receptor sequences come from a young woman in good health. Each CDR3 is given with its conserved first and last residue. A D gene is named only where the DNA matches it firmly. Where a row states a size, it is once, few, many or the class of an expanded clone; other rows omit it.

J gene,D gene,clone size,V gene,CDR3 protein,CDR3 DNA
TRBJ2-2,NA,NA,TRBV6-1,CASSPTRTGELFF,TGTGCCAGCAGTCCTACGCGAACCGGGGAGCTGTTTTTT
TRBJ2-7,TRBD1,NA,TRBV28,CASSSGQSYEQYF,TGTGCCAGCAGTTCGGGACAGTCCTACGAGCAGTACTTC
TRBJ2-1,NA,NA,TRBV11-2,CASSLDSLSSYNEQFF,TGTGCCAGCAGCTTGGACAGCCTGAGCTCCTACAATGAGCAGTTCTTC
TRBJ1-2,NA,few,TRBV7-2,CASRKDATSTNYGYTF,TGTGCCAGCAGAAAAGACGCGACAAGTACTAACTATGGCTACACCTTC
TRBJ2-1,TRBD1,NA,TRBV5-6,CASSSFGTGDNEQFF,TGTGCCAGCAGCTCGTTCGGGACAGGGGACAATGAGCAGTTCTTC
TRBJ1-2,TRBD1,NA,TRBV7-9,CASSFPEQGNYGYTF,TGTGCCAGCAGCTTTCCCGAACAGGGGAACTATGGCTACACCTTC
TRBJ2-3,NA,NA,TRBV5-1,CASSFGQSSDTQYF,TGCGCCAGCAGCTTTGGACAGTCCTCAGATACGCAGTATTTT
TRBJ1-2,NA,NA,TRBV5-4,CASSLAGSPLSNYGYTF,TGTGCCAGCAGCTTGGCAGGGTCTCCTCTCTCTAACTATGGCTACACCTTC
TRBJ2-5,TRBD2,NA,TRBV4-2,CASSQSGGDMQETQYF,TGTGCCAGCAGCCAATCGGGGGGTGATATGCAAGAGACCCAGTACTTC
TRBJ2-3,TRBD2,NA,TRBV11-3,CASSFRGETQYF,TGTGCCAGCAGCTTCCGGGGGGAGACGCAGTATTTT
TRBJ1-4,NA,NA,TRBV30,CAWSSEGFREKLFF,TGTGCCTGGAGTTCGGAGGGTTTTCGTGAAAAACTGTTTTTT
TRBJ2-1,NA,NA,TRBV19,CASTPPGRTYNEQFF,TGTGCCAGTACCCCACCGGGGAGGACCTACAATGAGCAGTTCTTC
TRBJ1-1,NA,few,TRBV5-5,CASSPYSNTEAFF,TGTGCCAGCAGCCCCTACTCGAACACTGAAGCTTTCTTT
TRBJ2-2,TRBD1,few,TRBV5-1,CASSPLGQGSNTGELFF,TGCGCCAGCAGCCCCTTGGGACAGGGCAGCAACACCGGGGAGCTGTTTTTT
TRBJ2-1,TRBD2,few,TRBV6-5,CASSYSGLAGEYEQFF,TGTGCCAGCAGTTATTCCGGACTAGCGGGAGAGTATGAGCAGTTCTTC
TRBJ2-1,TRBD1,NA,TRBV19,CASMVQGSSYNEQFF,TGTGCCAGTATGGTACAGGGGTCCTCCTACAATGAGCAGTTCTTC
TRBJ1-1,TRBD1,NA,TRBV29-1,CSVFHTGGNTEAFF,TGCAGCGTTTTCCACACAGGGGGCAACACTGAAGCTTTCTTT
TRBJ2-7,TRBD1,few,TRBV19,CASSIAPGQGVSYEQYF,TGTGCCAGTAGTATAGCCCCGGGACAGGGGGTATCCTACGAGCAGTACTTC
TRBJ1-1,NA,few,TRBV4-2,CASSRGEGPGTEAFF,TGTGCCAGCAGCCGGGGGGAGGGGCCGGGCACTGAAGCTTTCTTT
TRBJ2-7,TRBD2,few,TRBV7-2,CASSFNRLAGEQYF,TGTGCCAGCAGCTTCAACCGACTAGCGGGTGAGCAGTACTTC
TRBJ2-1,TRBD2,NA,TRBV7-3,CASSLTRGGADEQFF,TGTGCCAGCAGCTTAACTCGGGGGGGGGCGGATGAGCAGTTCTTC
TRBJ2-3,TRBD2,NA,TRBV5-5,CASSALTSGGNGDTQYF,TGTGCCAGCAGCGCCCTGACTAGCGGGGGGAACGGGGATACGCAGTATTTT
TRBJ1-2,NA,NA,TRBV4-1,CASSQSLLQGFPSTNYGYTF,TGCGCCAGCAGCCAGTCCCTCTTGCAGGGATTCCCCTCCACTAACTATGGCTACACCTTC
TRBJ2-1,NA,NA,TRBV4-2,CASSQDGRAVEQFF,TGTGCCAGCAGCCAAGATGGCAGGGCAGTTGAGCAGTTCTTC
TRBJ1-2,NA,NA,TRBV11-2,CASSLNPGDGYTF,TGTGCCAGCAGCTTAAATCCAGGGGATGGCTACACCTTC
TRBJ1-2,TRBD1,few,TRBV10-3,CAISTGQGISNYGYTF,TGTGCCATCAGTACGGGACAGGGGATCTCTAACTATGGCTACACCTTC
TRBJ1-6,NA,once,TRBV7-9,CASSLGGSGSPLHF,TGTGCCAGCAGCTTAGGAGGGAGCGGTTCACCCCTCCACTTT
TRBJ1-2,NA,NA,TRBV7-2,CASSLGPDGYTF,TGTGCCAGCAGCTTAGGTCCAGATGGCTACACCTTC
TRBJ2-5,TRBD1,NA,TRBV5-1,CASSTNRGETQYF,TGCGCCAGCAGCACCAACAGGGGGGAGACCCAGTACTTC
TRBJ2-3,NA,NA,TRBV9,CASSGGGPAGTDTQYF,TGTGCCAGCAGCGGGGGGGGGCCTGCGGGCACAGATACGCAGTATTTT
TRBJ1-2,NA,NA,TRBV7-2,CASSFPPGQDYGYTF,TGTGCCAGCAGCTTTCCACCGGGACAAGACTATGGCTACACCTTC
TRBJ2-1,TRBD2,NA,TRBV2,CASSPGTSVPGQFF,TGTGCCAGCAGCCCCGGGACTAGCGTCCCTGGGCAGTTCTTC
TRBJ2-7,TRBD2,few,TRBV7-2,CASSFSGREQYF,TGTGCCAGCAGTTTTAGCGGGCGGGAGCAGTACTTC
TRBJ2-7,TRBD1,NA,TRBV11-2,CASSLGRTGLGYEQYF,TGTGCCAGCAGCTTAGGACGGACAGGGCTAGGCTACGAGCAGTACTTC
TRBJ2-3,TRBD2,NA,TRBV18,CASSKLLAGDTQYF,TGTGCCAGCTCAAAGTTGTTAGCGGGAGATACGCAGTATTTT
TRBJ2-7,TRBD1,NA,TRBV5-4,CASSWGKGAGGFYEQYF,TGTGCCAGCAGCTGGGGGAAGGGGGCGGGCGGATTCTACGAGCAGTACTTC
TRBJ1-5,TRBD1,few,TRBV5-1,CASSSTGSDQPQHF,TGCGCCAGCAGCTCGACAGGGAGTGATCAGCCCCAGCATTTT
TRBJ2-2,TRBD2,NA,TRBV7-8,CASSLRSGTRLAGELFF,TGTGCCAGCAGCTTACGGTCCGGGACTAGATTGGCCGGGGAGCTGTTTTTT
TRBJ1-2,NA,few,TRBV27,CASSLGEGYYGYTF,TGTGCCAGCAGTTTGGGAGAAGGGTACTATGGCTACACCTTC
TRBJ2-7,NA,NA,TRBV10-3,CAGSRDKTYEQYF,TGTGCCGGGTCGAGGGACAAGACCTACGAGCAGTACTTC
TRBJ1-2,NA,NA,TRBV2,CASSEPSGPFYGYTF,TGTGCCAGCAGCGAGCCGAGCGGACCTTTCTATGGCTACACCTTC
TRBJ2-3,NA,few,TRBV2,CASSEDTQYF,TGTGCCAGCTCTGAGGATACGCAGTATTTT
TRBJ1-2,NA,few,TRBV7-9,CASSLGWDYGYTF,TGTGCCAGCAGCTTAGGGTGGGACTACGGCTACACCTTC
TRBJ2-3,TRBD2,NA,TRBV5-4,CASSLAGTDTQYF,TGTGCCAGCAGCTTAGCGGGGACAGATACGCAGTATTTT
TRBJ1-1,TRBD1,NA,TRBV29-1,CSVGEPGQGGIPEAFF,TGCAGCGTTGGAGAACCGGGACAGGGAGGGATCCCTGAAGCTTTCTTT
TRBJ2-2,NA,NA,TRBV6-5,CASSYSPPGAAGELFF,TGTGCCAGCAGTTACTCTCCGCCAGGGGCAGCCGGGGAGCTGTTTTTT
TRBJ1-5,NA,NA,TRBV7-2,CASSSLGSSNQPQHF,TGTGCCAGCAGCTCTCTTGGCAGTAGCAATCAGCCCCAGCATTTT
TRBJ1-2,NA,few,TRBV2,CASSPQNGGYTF,TGTGCCAGCAGTCCGCAAAACGGTGGCTACACCTTC